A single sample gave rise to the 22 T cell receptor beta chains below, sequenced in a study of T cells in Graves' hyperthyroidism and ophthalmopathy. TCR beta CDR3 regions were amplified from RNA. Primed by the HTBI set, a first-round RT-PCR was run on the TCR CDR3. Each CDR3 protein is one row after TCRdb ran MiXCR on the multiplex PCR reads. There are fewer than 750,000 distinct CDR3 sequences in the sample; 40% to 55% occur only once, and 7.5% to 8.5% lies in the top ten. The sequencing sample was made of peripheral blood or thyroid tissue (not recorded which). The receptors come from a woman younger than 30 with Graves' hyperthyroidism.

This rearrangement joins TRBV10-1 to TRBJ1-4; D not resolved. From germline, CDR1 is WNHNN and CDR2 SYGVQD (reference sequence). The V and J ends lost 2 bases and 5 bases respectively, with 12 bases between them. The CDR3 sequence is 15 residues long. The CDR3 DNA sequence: TGCGCCAGCAGTGAGGGTGGTGCATGGAATGAAAAACTGTTTTTT. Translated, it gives CASSEGGAWNEKLFF.

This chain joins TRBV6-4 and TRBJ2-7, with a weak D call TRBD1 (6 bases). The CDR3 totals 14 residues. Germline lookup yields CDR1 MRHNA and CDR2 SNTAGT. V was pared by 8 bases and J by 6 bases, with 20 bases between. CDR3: CASLLQGKTCEQYF. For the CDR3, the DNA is TGTGCCAGCCTTCTACAGGGTAAGACCTGCGAGCAGTACTTC.

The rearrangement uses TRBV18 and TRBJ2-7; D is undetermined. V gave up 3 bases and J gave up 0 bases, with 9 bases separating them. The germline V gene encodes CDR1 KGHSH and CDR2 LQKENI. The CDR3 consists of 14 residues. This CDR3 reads CASSPTASSYEQYF. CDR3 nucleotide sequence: TGTGCCAGCTCACCTACGGCGAGCTCCTACGAGCAGTACTTC.

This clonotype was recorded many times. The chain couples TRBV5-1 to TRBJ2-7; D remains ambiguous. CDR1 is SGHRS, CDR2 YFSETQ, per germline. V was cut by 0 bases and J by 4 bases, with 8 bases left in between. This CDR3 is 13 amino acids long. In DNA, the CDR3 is TGCGCCAGCAGCTTGGGATCCGGATACGAGCAGTACTTC. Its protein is CASSLGSGYEQYF.

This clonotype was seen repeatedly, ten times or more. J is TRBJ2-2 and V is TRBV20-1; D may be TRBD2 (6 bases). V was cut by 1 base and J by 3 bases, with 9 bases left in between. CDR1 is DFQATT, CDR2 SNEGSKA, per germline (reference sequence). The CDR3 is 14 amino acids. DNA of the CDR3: TGCAGTGCTAGAGGGGAGCGGGACACCGGGGAGCTGTTTTTT. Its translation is CSARGERDTGELFF.

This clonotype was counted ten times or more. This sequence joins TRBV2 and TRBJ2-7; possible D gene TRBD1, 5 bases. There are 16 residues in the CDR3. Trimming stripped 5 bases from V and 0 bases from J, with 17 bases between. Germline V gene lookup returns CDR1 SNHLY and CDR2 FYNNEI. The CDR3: CASSPQGLDDSYEQYF. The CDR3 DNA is TGTGCCAGCAGTCCTCAGGGCTTGGATGACTCCTACGAGCAGTACTTC.

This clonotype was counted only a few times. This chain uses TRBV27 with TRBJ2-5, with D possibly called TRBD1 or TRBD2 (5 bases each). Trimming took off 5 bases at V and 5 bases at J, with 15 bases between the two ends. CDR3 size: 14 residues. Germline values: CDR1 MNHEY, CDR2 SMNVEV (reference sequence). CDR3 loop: CASSVVPWGETQYF. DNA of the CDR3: TGTGCCAGCAGTGTGGTCCCCTGGGGGGAGACCCAGTACTTC.

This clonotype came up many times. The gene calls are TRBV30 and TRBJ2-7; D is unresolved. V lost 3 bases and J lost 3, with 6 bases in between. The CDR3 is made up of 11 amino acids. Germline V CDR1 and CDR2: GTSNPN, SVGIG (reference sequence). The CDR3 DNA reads TGTGCCTGGAGCCATCGCTACGAGCAGTACTTC. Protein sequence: CAWSHRYEQYF.

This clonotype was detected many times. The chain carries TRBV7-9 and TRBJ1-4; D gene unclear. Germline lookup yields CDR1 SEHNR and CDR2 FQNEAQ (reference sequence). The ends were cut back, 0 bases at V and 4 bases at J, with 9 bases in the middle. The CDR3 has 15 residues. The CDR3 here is CASSLAIGRNEKLFF. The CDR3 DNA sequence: TGTGCCAGCAGCTTAGCTATAGGCCGTAATGAAAAACTGTTTTTT.

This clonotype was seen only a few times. The CDR3 DNA reads TGTGCCAGCAGCTTAAGAGGGAGCTCCTACAATGAGCAGTTCTTC. Translation gives CASSLRGSSYNEQFF. The rearrangement links TRBV7-3 to TRBJ2-1, with D maybe TRBD2 (5 bases). V was cut by 1 base and J by 0 bases, with 7 bases left in between. CDR1 SGHTA and CDR2 FQGTGA come from the germline V gene. This CDR3 has 15 residues. Full variable domain (outside the CDR3, taken from reference TRBV7-3 and TRBJ2-1): GAGVSQTPSNKVTEKGKYVELRCDPISGHTALYWYRQSLGQGPEFLIYFQGTGAADDSGLPNDRFFAVRPEGSVSTLKIQRTERGDSAVYLCASSLRGSSYNEQFFGPGTRLTVL.

CDR3 bases: TGCAGTGCTTCGGACAGGCAGTCCTACGAGCAGTACTTC. It translates to CSASDRQSYEQYF. The chain links TRBV20-1 to TRBJ2-7; TRBD1 aligns across 7 bases. Germline CDR1 DFQATT, CDR2 SNEGSKA (reference sequence). Trimming at V came to 5 bases and at J to 1 base, leaving 5 bases not matched to a gene. The CDR3 contains 13 residues.

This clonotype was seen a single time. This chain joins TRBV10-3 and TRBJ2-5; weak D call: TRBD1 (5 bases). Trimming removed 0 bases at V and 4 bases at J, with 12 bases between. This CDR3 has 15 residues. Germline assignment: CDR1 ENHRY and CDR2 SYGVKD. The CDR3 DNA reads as TGTGCCATCAGTGAGTCGTGGCAGGGTGGAGAGACCCAGTACTTC. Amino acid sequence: CAISESWQGGETQYF.

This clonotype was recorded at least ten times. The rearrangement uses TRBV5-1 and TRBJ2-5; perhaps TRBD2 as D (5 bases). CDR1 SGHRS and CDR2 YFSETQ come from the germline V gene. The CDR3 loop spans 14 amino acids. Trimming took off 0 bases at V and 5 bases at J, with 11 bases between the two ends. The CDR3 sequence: CASSLEVSEETQYF. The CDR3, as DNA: TGCGCCAGCAGCTTGGAGGTTAGCGAGGAGACCCAGTACTTC.

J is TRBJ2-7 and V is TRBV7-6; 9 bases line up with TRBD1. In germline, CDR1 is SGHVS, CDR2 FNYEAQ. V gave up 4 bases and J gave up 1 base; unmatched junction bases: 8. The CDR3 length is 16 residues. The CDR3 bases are TGTGCCAGCAGCTCCGGGACAGGGACACCATCCTACGAGCAGTACTTC. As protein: CASSSGTGTPSYEQYF.

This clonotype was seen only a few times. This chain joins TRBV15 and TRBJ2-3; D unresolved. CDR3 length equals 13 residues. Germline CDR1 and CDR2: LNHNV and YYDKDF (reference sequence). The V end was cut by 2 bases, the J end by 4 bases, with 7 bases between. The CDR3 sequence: CATSRLRADTQYF. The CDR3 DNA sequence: TGTGCCACCAGCAGACTTAGGGCAGATACGCAGTATTTT.

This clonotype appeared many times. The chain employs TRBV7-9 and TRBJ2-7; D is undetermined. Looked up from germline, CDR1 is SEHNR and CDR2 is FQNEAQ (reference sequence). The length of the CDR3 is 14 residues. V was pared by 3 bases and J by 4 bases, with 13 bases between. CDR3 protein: CASSFGSRPYEQYF. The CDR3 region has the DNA TGTGCCAGCAGCTTTGGTTCACGCCCGTACGAGCAGTACTTC.

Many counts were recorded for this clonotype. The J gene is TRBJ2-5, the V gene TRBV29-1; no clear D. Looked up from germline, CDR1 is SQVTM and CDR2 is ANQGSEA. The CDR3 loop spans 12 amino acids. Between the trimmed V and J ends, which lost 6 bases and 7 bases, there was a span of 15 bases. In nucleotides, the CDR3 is TGCAGCGTGCCTGGTGATGGAGTGACCCAGTACTTC. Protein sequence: CSVPGDGVTQYF.

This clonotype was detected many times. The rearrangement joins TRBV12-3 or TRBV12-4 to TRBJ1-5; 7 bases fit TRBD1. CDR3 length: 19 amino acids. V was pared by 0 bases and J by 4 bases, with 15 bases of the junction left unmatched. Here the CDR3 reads CASSLAYELEGAGNQPQHF. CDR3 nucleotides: TGTGCCAGCAGTTTAGCGTATGAGTTGGAGGGGGCAGGAAATCAGCCCCAGCATTTT.

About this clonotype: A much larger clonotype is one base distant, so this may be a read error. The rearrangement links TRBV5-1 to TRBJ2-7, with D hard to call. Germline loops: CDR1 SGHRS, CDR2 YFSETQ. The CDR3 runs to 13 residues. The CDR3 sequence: CACSLSDSHEQYF. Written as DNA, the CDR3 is TGTGCCTGCAGCTTGTCAGATTCCCACGAGCAGTACTTC.

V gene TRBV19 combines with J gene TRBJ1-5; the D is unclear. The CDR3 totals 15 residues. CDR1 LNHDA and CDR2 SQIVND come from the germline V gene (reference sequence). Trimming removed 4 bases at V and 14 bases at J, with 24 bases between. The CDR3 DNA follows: TGTGCCAGTAGTAGATCTAGCGGGTGGCCGAACAATGAGCATTTT. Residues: CASSRSSGWPNNEHF.

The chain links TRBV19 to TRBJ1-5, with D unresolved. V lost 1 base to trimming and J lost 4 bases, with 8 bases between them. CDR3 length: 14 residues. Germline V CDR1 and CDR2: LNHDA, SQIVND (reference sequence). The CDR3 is CASSIVERNQPQHF. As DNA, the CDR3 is TGTGCCAGTAGTATAGTGGAGCGTAATCAGCCCCAGCATTTT.

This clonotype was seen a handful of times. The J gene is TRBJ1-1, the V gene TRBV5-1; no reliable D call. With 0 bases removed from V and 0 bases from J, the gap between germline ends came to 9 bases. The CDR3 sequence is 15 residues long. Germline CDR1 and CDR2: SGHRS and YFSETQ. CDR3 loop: CASSLGAPLNTEAFF. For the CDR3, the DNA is TGCGCCAGCAGCTTGGGCGCACCCCTGAACACTGAAGCTTTCTTT.